One and the same sample provided the 26 T cell receptor beta chains below, sequenced in a study of cytomegalovirus exposure and HLA in healthy donors. Researchers ran the PCR with 60 Vbeta and 13 Jbeta primers. Produced via immunoSEQ multiplex PCR; TCRdb's table is partial and in-frame only. The data hold 120,000 to 150,000 clones, with around 80% observed a single time. The sequencing sample was made of PBMCs. Receptors were obtained from a man in his late teens or twenties in good health and CMV-seropositive.

The chain links TRBV27 to TRBJ1-1; a possible D gene is TRBD1 (6 bases). V gave up 6 bases and J gave up 1 base, with 9 bases separating them. Germline V CDR1 and CDR2: MNHEY, SMNVEV (reference sequence). CDR3 length equals 13 residues. CDR3 loop: CASRVQGNTEAFF. CDR3 DNA sequence: TGTGCCAGCAGGGTACAGGGGAACACTGAAGCTTTCTTT.

The genes are TRBV4-2 and TRBJ1-4, with D possibly matching TRBD1 (6 bases). The V and J ends lost 2 bases and 1 base respectively, with 17 bases between them. In germline, CDR1 is LGHNA, CDR2 YNFKEQ. The CDR3 covers 18 residues. CDR3: CASSQIFTRGGTNEKLFF. CDR3 nucleotide sequence: TGTGCCAGCAGCCAAATATTTACCAGAGGGGGAACTAATGAAAAACTGTTTTTT.

CDR3 coding DNA: TGTGCCAGCAGTTACGGCCGGGGAGCATCAACCTACGAGCAGTACTTC. It specifies CASSYGRGASTYEQYF. V gene TRBV6-5 combines with J gene TRBJ2-7; D is perhaps TRBD2 (5 bases). CDR1 and CDR2 from the germline V gene are MNHEY and SVGAGI. CDR3 length equals 16 residues. Trimming took 2 bases from V and 2 from J, leaving 16 bases between them.

The chain links TRBV5-6 to TRBJ2-7, with a tentative D call TRBD2 (5 bases). V lost 3 bases to trimming and J lost 3 bases, with 10 bases between them. Germline V gene lookup returns CDR1 SGHDT and CDR2 YYEEEE. This CDR3 region has 13 residues. CDR3 bases: TGTGCCAGCAGCTCCGGACGGGGCTACGAGCAGTACTTC. As protein: CASSSGRGYEQYF.

The genes are TRBV27 and TRBJ2-5, with D maybe TRBD1 (5 bases). The CDR3 extends over 15 amino acids. The ends were cut back, 3 bases at V and 3 bases at J, with 14 bases in the middle. Germline V gene data show CDR1 as MNHEY and CDR2 as SMNVEV (reference sequence). CDR3 DNA: TGTGCCAGCAGTTTTTCCGGACACCCCGAAGAGACCCAGTACTTC. Protein: CASSFSGHPEETQYF.

The CDR3, as DNA: TGTGCCACCCAAAGCGGGAGAGAGACCCAGTACTTC. This codes for CATQSGRETQYF. The chain uses TRBV6-5 and TRBJ2-5, with 8 bases fitting TRBD2. Unmatched junction bases numbered 5, after V lost 10 bases and J lost 4 bases. This CDR3 comprises 12 residues. Germline V gives CDR1 MNHEY, CDR2 SVGAGI.

This clone was counted once. The chain employs TRBV5-5 and TRBJ1-2, with 9 bases matching TRBD1. The J segment lost 3 bases and the V segment lost 0 bases, leaving 6 bases of the junction unmatched. CDR1 is SGHKS and CDR2 is YYEKEE in the germline V gene (reference sequence). The CDR3 has 16 amino acids. The CDR3 here is CASSLGVQGADYGYTF. The CDR3 bases are TGTGCCAGCAGCTTGGGGGTACAGGGGGCAGACTATGGCTACACCTTC. The complete variable domain, with remaining parts taken from reference TRBV5-5 and TRBJ1-2, reads DAGVTQSPTHLIKTRGQQVTLRCSPISGHKSVSWYQQVLGQGPQFIFQYYEKEERGRGNFPDRFSARQFPNYSSELNVNALLLGDSALYLCASSLGVQGADYGYTFGSGTRLTVV.

The chain couples TRBV4-1 to TRBJ2-2; D is perhaps TRBD1 (5 bases). Trimming pared 0 bases from V and 3 bases from J, leaving 20 bases between. This CDR3 is built from 19 residues. Germline CDR1 MGHRA, CDR2 YSYEKL. The DNA for the CDR3 is TGCGCCAGCAGCCAAGAAAAGAGGAGATGGGTAGGGGACACCGGGGAGCTGTTTTTT. It translates to CASSQEKRRWVGDTGELFF.

The V and J genes are TRBV28 and TRBJ2-1; 8 positions agree with TRBD2. The CDR3 runs 15 residues. CDR1 is MDHEN and CDR2 is SYDVKM in the germline V gene. After removal of 2 bases from V and 4 bases from J, the junction contained 4 bases not matched to a gene. CDR3 DNA: TGTGCCAGCAGTTTAGACGGGAGGGATTACAATGAGCAGTTCTTC. This translates into CASSLDGRDYNEQFF.

About this clone itself: Here the CDR3 omits its conserved ending phenylalanine or tryptophan, so a read error is the likely source. The DNA is omitted, as the CDR3 cannot be located on it reliably, and the CDR3 follows TCRdb's listing. V is TRBV28 and J is TRBJ1-2; TRBD1 is taken as the D call from the table, unchecked against the DNA. The CDR3 extends over 12 residues, inclusive of both ends. Germline V gives CDR1 MDHEN, CDR2 SYDVKM. The CDR3 region is CASSQGQGGLRV.

The chain links TRBV15 to TRBJ1-1; D is possibly TRBD1 (6 bases). The germline V and J ends were trimmed by 3 bases and 12 bases, with 14 bases remaining between them. The V gene's germline CDR1 is LNHNV and CDR2 YYDKDF (reference sequence). The CDR3 contains 12 residues. The CDR3 region has the DNA TGTGCCACCAGCAGGTCCACAGGGATGACTTTCTTT. This codes for CATSRSTGMTFF.

This clone appeared once. The chain is built from TRBV27 and TRBJ2-1, with D possibly being TRBD2 (7 bases). Germline V gives CDR1 MNHEY, CDR2 SMNVEV (reference sequence). The ends were cut back, 8 bases at V and 6 bases at J, with 17 bases in the middle. The CDR3 is 14 residues long. Written as DNA, the CDR3 is TGTGCCAGCGGACTGAGGGGGACTATCAATGAGCAGTTCTTC. Translation: CASGLRGTINEQFF.

This clone was seen only a few times. The V gene is TRBV11-2, the J gene TRBJ1-2; 7 bases line up with TRBD1. V was clipped by 2 bases and J by 1 base; unmatched bases: 7. Germline loops: CDR1 SGHAT, CDR2 FQNNGV. The CDR3 has 16 amino acids. CDR3 sequence: CASSLLLRGLNYGYTF. Written as DNA, the CDR3 is TGTGCCAGCAGCTTACTATTAAGGGGGCTTAACTATGGCTACACCTTC.

This chain joins TRBV11-2 and TRBJ1-2; D not certain. Trimming took 5 bases from V and 8 from J, leaving 12 bases between them. This CDR3 is 12 amino acids long. Looked up from germline, CDR1 is SGHAT and CDR2 is FQNNGV. CDR3 sequence (DNA): TGTGCCAGCAGCCCAGACTTGGAAGGCTACACCTTC. Protein sequence: CASSPDLEGYTF.

The chain recombines TRBV29-1 with TRBJ2-7, with 15 bases fitting TRBD2. This CDR3 region has 14 residues. The trim removed 6 bases at V and 2 bases at J, leaving 2 bases unmatched. The V gene's germline CDR1 is SQVTM and CDR2 ANQGSEA. CDR3 region: CSVGLAGGPYEQYF. In DNA form, the CDR3 reads TGCAGCGTGGGACTAGCGGGAGGTCCCTACGAGCAGTACTTC.

The rearrangement uses TRBV28 and TRBJ2-7, with 8 bases that match TRBD2. This CDR3 spans 15 amino acids. Germline V gene sequence: CDR1 MDHEN, CDR2 SYDVKM. With 7 bases clipped from V and 2 bases from J, the junction kept 10 bases outside the gene matches. DNA for the CDR3: TGTGCCAGCATCTCCGGGGGGGAGGGCGCCTACGAGCAGTACTTC. Protein: CASISGGEGAYEQYF.

The gene calls are TRBV7-9 and TRBJ2-1, with 7 positions matching TRBD2. There are 17 residues in the CDR3. Germline V gives CDR1 SEHNR, CDR2 FQNEAQ (reference sequence). After removal of 0 bases from V and 0 bases from J, the junction contained 5 bases not matched to a gene. The CDR3 coding sequence is TGTGCCAGCAGCTTAGCCGCGGGGGTCAGCTCCTACAATGAGCAGTTCTTC. It translates to CASSLAAGVSSYNEQFF.

The CDR3 region has the DNA TGTGCCAGCAGCTTCGACAGGGGCCGGGAGCAGTACTTC. Its translation is CASSFDRGREQYF. J is TRBJ2-7 and V is TRBV7-2; TRBD1 agrees at 8 bases. This CDR3 is 13 amino acids long. Looked up from germline, CDR1 is SGHTA and CDR2 is FQGNSA. J lost 7 bases, V lost 3 bases, and 5 bases had no gene match.

This clone was detected only a few times. The genes are TRBV13 and TRBJ1-1, with D perhaps matching TRBD1 (5 bases). This CDR3 has 15 residues. Germline loops: CDR1 PRHDT, CDR2 FYEKMQ (reference sequence). Deletions cut 4 bases from V and 3 bases from J, with 15 bases between. The CDR3 loop reads CASSSQPGGYTEAFF. The CDR3 nucleotides are TGTGCCAGCAGCTCCCAACCCGGGGGATACACTGAAGCTTTCTTT.

V and J are TRBV30 and TRBJ1-2; TRBD1 might be the D (5 bases). Germline CDR1 GTSNPN, CDR2 SVGIG (reference sequence). This CDR3 has 14 amino acids. V was cut by 1 base and J by 4 bases, with 13 bases left in between. The CDR3 bases are TGTGCCTGGAGTGAGTGGGGCAGGGTCTATGGCTACACCTTC. Residues: CAWSEWGRVYGYTF.

The genes are TRBV29-1 and TRBJ2-3; 8 bases are shared with TRBD2. V lost 5 bases and J lost 0; bases outside the gene matches: 10. CDR3 length: 16 amino acids. The V gene's germline CDR1 is SQVTM and CDR2 ANQGSEA. CDR3 DNA sequence: TGCAGCGTTCTCGGAAGCGGGAGTCGGAGCACAGATACGCAGTATTTT. This sequence encodes CSVLGSGSRSTDTQYF.

This clone came up a few times. This chain connects TRBV30 to TRBJ1-1; possible D gene TRBD1, 6 bases. CDR3 size: 11 residues. V dropped 8 bases and J dropped 4 bases, with 11 bases sitting between them. CDR1 is GTSNPN, CDR2 SVGIG, per germline (reference sequence). In DNA, the CDR3 is TGTGCCGGTCACAGGGCCACTGAAGCTTTCTTT. It is translated as CAGHRATEAFF. The whole variable domain, remainder taken from reference TRBV30 and TRBJ1-1, is SQTIHQWPATLVQPVGSPLSLECTVEGTSNPNLYWYRQAAGRGLQLLFYSVGIGQISSEVPQNLSASRPQDRQFILSSKKLLLSDSGFYLCAGHRATEAFFGQGTRLTVV.

This chain connects TRBV9 to TRBJ1-3; TRBD1 is a possible D gene (5 bases). The CDR3 totals 16 residues. V was clipped by 2 bases and J by 0 bases, with 12 bases between them. Germline V gene lookup returns CDR1 SGDLS and CDR2 YYNGEE. CDR3 in amino acids: CASSVAGPNSGNTIYF. The CDR3, as DNA: TGTGCCAGCAGCGTGGCAGGGCCGAACTCTGGAAACACCATATATTTT.

The chain joins TRBV27 to TRBJ2-7, with 9 positions matching TRBD1. This CDR3 is built from 15 residues. CDR1 and CDR2 (germline): MNHEY, SMNVEV (reference sequence). The junction had 6 bases not matched to a gene; V was cut back by 6 bases and J by 0 bases. The CDR3 region has the DNA TGTGCCAGCAGCCGAGGGACAGGGAGCTCCTACGAGCAGTACTTC. This sequence encodes CASSRGTGSSYEQYF.

This clone was seen just once. This sequence joins TRBV15 and TRBJ1-1; D call uncertain. Germline V CDR1 and CDR2: LNHNV, YYDKDF (reference sequence). V was cut by 5 bases and J by 3 bases, with 16 bases left in between. CDR3 size: 15 residues. The DNA for the CDR3 is TGTGCCACCAGCGGTTTTGCCAGGAAAGACACTGAAGCTTTCTTT. It codes for CATSGFARKDTEAFF.

The chain combines TRBV5-1 with TRBJ2-5, with TRBD2 identical over 7 bases. The V segment lost 2 bases and the J segment 4 bases; nucleotides outside the gene matches: 8. Germline V gives CDR1 SGHRS, CDR2 YFSETQ. The CDR3 is made up of 15 amino acids. CDR3 bases: TGCGCCAGCAGCTTCTTAGGGGAGGGAAGAGAGACCCAGTACTTC. It codes for CASSFLGEGRETQYF.